This T cell receptor (beta chain) appears in the sequencing data of a study of tumor-infiltrating lymphocytes in primary liver carcinoma. TCR beta cDNA was reverse-transcribed from around 0.55 ug of total RNA. The reaction used a constant-region primer and ProtoScript II reverse transcriptase. What produced the TCR beta libraries was three nested multiplex PCR rounds using slightly modified ARM-PCR. The study ran its first two PCR rounds for approximately 10 cycles each, using TRBV1-TRBV30 forward primers and a C-beta reverse primer. TCRdb re-called the multiplex PCR reads through MiXCR, storing one row per CDR3 protein. The sample carries about 300,000 distinct CDR3 sequences, about 60% recorded once. CDR3 length: 14 amino acids. Germline V gene sequence: CDR1 MNHEY, CDR2 SVGAGI. Both blood RNA, taken from unsorted whole blood, and germline DNA were extracted. About this clonotype: The junction shows a germline mismatch at one end, possibly a read error.

The sequenced sample was peripheral blood. This sequence was found in a man aged 35 to 55 with primary liver carcinoma and hepatitis B virus infection. This chain connects TRBV6-5 to TRBJ2-5, with TRBD2 as a possible D gene (6 bases). CDR3 sequence: CASSFSRAGETQYF. The CDR3 DNA reads as TGTGCCAGTAGTTTCTCCCGAGCGGGAGAGACCCAGTACTTC.